Given below is one T cell receptor (beta chain) in context. The antigen it binds to is not known. The input lacks base qualities; no much larger clone sits a single base away. These data come from a study of blood T cell repertoires in COVID-19 (TCRdb year 2020). Some background on the complete study: The collaborator samples originated in the United States, Italy and Spain and spanned the acute and convalescent phases of COVID-19. Deeply sampled blood TCRbeta repertoires from subjects exposed to, actively infected with, or recovered from COVID-19 were included in the dataset. The repertoires were released in a freely available public database meant as a resource for research on the immune response to SARS-CoV-2. The material from the prospective study consisted of cDNA or gDNA derived from T cells, B-cell-depleted T cells, or PBMCs. A de-identified subject ID, COVID-19 status, age in years and sex were almost always included in the sample metadata. Where HLA class I and class II types were available, the types were taken from metadata supplied by the sample provider, not from assay-based typing. The samples were drawn from the first 160 participants of the ongoing ImmuneRACE study and from 950 to 1,500 subjects provided by 6 global collaborators.

Overall study outcomes, separate from this receptor: Clinical and demographic metadata were provided uncurated, with the amount varying by source and participant.

The immunoSEQ Assay, a bias-controlled multiplex PCR, was used to amplify TCRbeta CDR3 regions from genomic DNA. In the source study's methods: The number of nucleated cells in each sample was estimated by amplification of reference gene primers within the assay. Sequence reads were collapsed and filtered to measure the absolute abundance of every unique TCRbeta CDR3 rearrangement. For each sample, productive Simpson clonality was calculated as the square root of Simpson's diversity index across productive rearrangements. Here the immuneACCESS table is served through TCRdb, limited to in-frame sequences with V and J called. Missing clones are a known gap in these copies; in checked studies unresolved V genes cover under half, and the rest lacks a known reason. Clone size and the V and J calls come from that table; the DNA yielded D and trimming. The sample includes 370,000 or so clones, with approximately 77% observed a single time. The ten largest clonotypes hold 0.85% to 1.3% of the sample.

Collaborating institutions collected whole blood in K2EDTA tubes following their own protocols. For TCRbeta analysis, collaborators shipped samples in one of three forms: frozen whole blood, isolated PBMCs, or DNA extracted from either of those sample types. V drops 3 bases and J drops 1 base, leaving 10 bases in between. The germline V gene (reference sequence) supplies CDR1 DFQATT and CDR2 SNEGSKA. The CDR3 spans 14 residues, from the cysteine through the phenylalanine. CDR3 DNA is the only sequence kept; it has 42 bases, read in frame from the first base. The V and J segments used are TRBV20-1 and TRBJ1-3; matching of 6 bases hints at TRBD1 as the D gene. The origin of this receptor is a human donor with acute or convalescent COVID-19. The donor label of this sample is uncertain. Sequencing was done on a sample of peripheral blood. The CDR3 is CSASPQGSGNTIYF. The sequence in DNA is TGCAGTGCTAGTCCACAGGGATCTGGAAACACCATATATTTT.